One sample yielded the 6 T cell receptor beta chains listed below, sequenced in a study of blood T cell repertoires in COVID-19. Only in-frame clones appear in the TCRdb table, and some are missing; sequencing was by immunoSEQ multiplex PCR. Of approximately 75,000 clones listed, less than 85% are singletons. Sequenced input: peripheral blood. Receptors were obtained from a woman of 80 years or more with acute or convalescent COVID-19.

The table lists this clone with a few counts. The chain couples TRBV5-8 to TRBJ2-1; TRBD1 is a possible D gene (6 bases). Germline CDR1 reads SGHTS; CDR2 reads YDEGEE. The ends were cut back, 4 bases at V and 9 bases at J, with 11 bases in the middle. The CDR3 contains 12 residues. The CDR3 loop is CASSMTGGEQFF. CDR3 bases: TGTGCCAGCAGCATGACAGGAGGTGAGCAGTTCTTC.

This chain joins TRBV5-1 and TRBJ2-3; 10 bases agree with TRBD2. The V and J ends lost 2 bases and 6 bases, in that order; junction bases with no gene match: 12. The CDR3 totals 17 residues. Germline-derived CDR1 and CDR2 are SGHRS and YFSETQ. The DNA of the CDR3 is TGCGCCAGCAGCTTAAAGTTGGATAGCGGGAGGAGTGATACGCAGTATTTT. It encodes CASSLKLDSGRSDTQYF.

This chain joins TRBV5-4 and TRBJ2-2; D is unclear. Trimming cost V 4 bases and J 6 bases, with 7 bases left between them. Germline lookup yields CDR1 SGHNT and CDR2 YYREEE (reference sequence). The CDR3 contains 12 residues. CDR3 amino acids: CASSLPAGELFF. In DNA form, the CDR3 reads TGTGCCAGCAGCCTCCCGGCCGGGGAGCTGTTTTTT.

V is TRBV6-4 and J is TRBJ1-2; no reliable D call. CDR1 and CDR2 from the germline V gene are MRHNA and SNTAGT. This CDR3 has 11 residues. V lost 3 bases and J lost 7, with 6 bases in between. Here the CDR3 reads CASSDYFGYTF. The CDR3 DNA reads TGTGCCAGCAGTGATTATTTTGGCTACACCTTC.

CDR3 amino acids: CASSVVTGTSGEQFF. The CDR3 DNA sequence: TGTGCCAGCAGCGTAGTTACGGGGACTAGCGGTGAGCAGTTCTTC. V and J are TRBV9 and TRBJ2-1, with 11 bases lining up with TRBD2. Germline V gene data show CDR1 as SGDLS and CDR2 as YYNGEE. The junction had 5 bases not matched to a gene; V was cut back by 0 bases and J by 9 bases. CDR3 length: 15 amino acids.

The V call is TRBV7-2, the J call TRBJ2-2; D remains ambiguous. Trimming cost V 1 base and J 2 bases, with 11 bases left between them. The CDR3 is 16 residues long. The germline V gene encodes CDR1 SGHTA and CDR2 FQGNSA. DNA of the CDR3: TGTGCCAGCAGCTTAGAGATAGCACGCAACACCGGGGAGCTGTTTTTT. Encoded protein: CASSLEIARNTGELFF.